One and the same sample provided the 11 T cell receptor beta chains below, sequenced in a study of shared clonotypes between healthy human individuals. Naive CD8 cells were CD45RO-negative, positively selected for CCR7, excluding terminally differentiated effector memory CD45RA+ cells. Profiled with immunoSEQ multiplex PCR; TCRdb holds only in-frame clones, not every one. Here the sample spans about 1,900,000 clones, approximately 94% being singletons. The sequencing sample was made of naive CD8+ T cells sorted from blood. The receptors shown here come from a man aged 18 to 35 in good health.

This rearrangement joins TRBV4-2 to TRBJ2-1, with 11 nucleotides matching TRBD2. V dropped 4 bases and J dropped 8; count of bases not matched to a gene: 7. Germline loops: CDR1 LGHNA, CDR2 YNFKEQ. The CDR3 contains 15 residues. The CDR3 DNA sequence: TGTGCCAGCAGCCTACTAGCGGGGGTAGTGGATGAGCAGTTCTTC. Amino acids: CASSLLAGVVDEQFF.

The chain couples TRBV5-4 to TRBJ1-6; 8 bases fit TRBD1. This CDR3 spans 15 amino acids. Germline V gives CDR1 SGHNT, CDR2 YYREEE (reference sequence). V was clipped by 6 bases and J by 8 bases; unmatched bases: 10. This CDR3 is CASKLSGTGDSPLHF. As DNA, the CDR3 is TGTGCCAGCAAATTATCCGGGACAGGAGATTCACCCCTCCACTTT.

A remark on this clone: The same CDR3 arises from other DNA sequences in this sample as well. The genes are TRBV7-9 and TRBJ2-7, with 12 bases that match TRBD2. CDR3 length equals 15 residues. Germline lookup yields CDR1 SEHNR and CDR2 FQNEAQ (reference sequence). The V gene end was trimmed by 5 bases and the J gene end by 0 bases; junction bases not matched to a gene: 2. CDR3 sequence: CASSLTSGSSYEQYF. CDR3 sequence (DNA): TGTGCCAGCAGCCTGACTAGCGGGAGCTCCTACGAGCAGTACTTC.

The chain links TRBV4-1 to TRBJ1-1, with TRBD1 identical over 11 bases. This CDR3 comprises 16 residues. Germline CDR1 MGHRA, CDR2 YSYEKL. With 1 base clipped from V and 5 bases from J, the junction kept 6 bases outside the gene matches. The CDR3: CASSQVGQGAGTEAFF. CDR3 coding DNA: TGCGCCAGCAGCCAAGTTGGACAGGGGGCGGGAACTGAAGCTTTCTTT.

This clone was recorded only once. V gene TRBV6-1 combines with J gene TRBJ2-7; 9 bases agree with TRBD2. Looked up from germline, CDR1 is MNHNS and CDR2 is SASEGT. Trimming took 1 base from V and 4 from J; bases not matched to a gene: 14. The CDR3 has 18 residues. As DNA, the CDR3 is TGTGCCAGCAGTGAAGGCCCTTTCTGGCGGGAGGGCCTGTACGAGCAGTACTTC. Encoded protein: CASSEGPFWREGLYEQYF.

CDR3 sequence (DNA): TGCGCCAGCAGCCGGCCCAGGGGCTATGAGCAGTTCTTC. This sequence encodes CASSRPRGYEQFF. This chain connects TRBV4-1 to TRBJ2-1, with a weak D call TRBD1 (6 bases). The V end lost 4 bases, the J end lost 8 bases, and 12 bases lay between the germline ends. This CDR3 has 13 residues. Per germline, CDR1 MGHRA and CDR2 YSYEKL.

This chain uses TRBV11-2 with TRBJ1-4; D gene unclear. Germline values: CDR1 SGHAT, CDR2 FQNNGV. Deletions cut 5 bases from V and 10 bases from J, with 14 bases between. The CDR3 spans 13 residues. CDR3 DNA sequence: TGTGCCAGCAGCCCGGACTTTGACGCAAAACTGTTTTTT. Translation: CASSPDFDAKLFF. The full variable domain, completed using reference TRBV11-2 and TRBJ1-4, is EAGVAQSPRYKIIEKRQSVAFWCNPISGHATLYWYQQILGQGPKLLIQFQNNGVVDDSQLPKDRFSAERLKGVDSTLKIQPAKLEDSAVYLCASSPDFDAKLFFGSGTQLSVL.

The chain uses TRBV19 and TRBJ1-4, with D possibly TRBD1 on 6 matching bases. CDR3 length: 14 residues. Trimming left V 4 bases short and J 5 bases short, with 11 bases between. The germline V gene encodes CDR1 LNHDA and CDR2 SQIVND (reference sequence). CDR3 region: CASSTTGINEKLFF. Written as DNA, the CDR3 is TGTGCCAGTAGTACTACAGGGATAAATGAAAAACTGTTTTTT.

The J gene is TRBJ1-2, the V gene TRBV5-4, with no clear D. Germline values: CDR1 SGHNT, CDR2 YYREEE (reference sequence). CDR3 length equals 15 residues. V was clipped by 2 bases and J by 4 bases, with 15 bases between them. The CDR3 sequence: CASSLRLEEGYGYTF. The CDR3, as DNA: TGTGCCAGCAGCTTACGACTAGAGGAAGGCTATGGCTACACCTTC.

This chain joins TRBV7-9 and TRBJ2-1; TRBD2 agrees at 8 bases. CDR1 SEHNR and CDR2 FQNEAQ come from the germline V gene (reference sequence). V trimming: 3 bases; J trimming: 4 bases; junction bases outside the gene matches: 5. This CDR3 has 15 residues. In DNA, the CDR3 is TGTGCCAGCAGCTTGCTAGCGGGCCATTACAATGAGCAGTTCTTC. This sequence encodes CASSLLAGHYNEQFF. Based on the CDR3 plus reference TRBV7-9 and TRBJ2-1, the full variable domain is DTGVSQNPRHKITKRGQNVTFRCDPISEHNRLYWYRQTLGQGPEFLTYFQNEAQLEKSRLLSDRFSAERPKGSFSTLEIQRTEQGDSAMYLCASSLLAGHYNEQFFGPGTRLTVL.

This chain joins TRBV2 and TRBJ1-5, with unresolved D. Germline lookup yields CDR1 SNHLY and CDR2 FYNNEI. CDR3 length: 12 amino acids. Trimming took off 8 bases at V and 4 bases at J, with 9 bases between the two ends. This CDR3 reads CASDNWNQPQHF. The CDR3 DNA follows: TGTGCCAGCGATAATTGGAATCAGCCCCAGCATTTT.